This is a list of T cell receptor beta chains from one sample in a study of CD8 T cells in ankylosing spondylitis. TCRdb called the 5' RACE reads again in MiXCR, with one record for every CDR3 protein. The sample carries about 340,000 distinct CDR3 sequences, roughly 15% recorded once. The sample was blood, either unsorted or a sorted T cell fraction (not recorded which). The receptors derive from a male donor with ankylosing spondylitis or in good health (not recorded which). Both conserved end residues are part of each CDR3. The order of the fields is CDR3 protein, V gene, D gene, J gene. A D gene is named only where the DNA matches it firmly.

CDR3: CSAARQQTGELFF; V: TRBV29-1; D: NA; J: TRBJ2-2
CDR3: CASSQVGREYEQYF; V: TRBV4-1; D: NA; J: TRBJ2-7
CDR3: CASSLRGAGEDTQYF; V: TRBV11-2; D: TRBD2; J: TRBJ2-3
CDR3: CASSFYRSQETQYF; V: TRBV12-3/TRBV12-4; D: NA; J: TRBJ2-5
CDR3: CASSDHGRGADTQYF; V: TRBV6-4; D: TRBD2; J: TRBJ2-3
CDR3: CASSQDRVEQYF; V: TRBV3-1; D: NA; J: TRBJ2-7
CDR3: CASSRTSAYSYNEQFF; V: TRBV11-2; D: TRBD2; J: TRBJ2-1
CDR3: CASSFSGAGRTEAFF; V: TRBV7-9; D: NA; J: TRBJ1-1
CDR3: CASSPTGFRTEAFF; V: TRBV7-2; D: NA; J: TRBJ1-1
CDR3: CASSLVGINEQFF; V: TRBV5-1; D: NA; J: TRBJ2-1